This entry lists 10 T cell receptor beta chains sequenced from one sample in a study of blood T cell repertoires in COVID-19. Sequencing was performed with immunoSEQ multiplex PCR; in TCRdb, only in-frame clones are kept and a portion is missing. The table records about 180,000 clones, about 91% of them present only once. Sequences were obtained from PBMCs or T cells enriched from blood (not recorded which). All receptors come from a woman aged 40 to 50 with acute COVID-19.

This clone was found once. The V call is TRBV27, the J call TRBJ1-6; D is possibly TRBD1 (5 bases). The CDR3 extends over 14 amino acids. Trimming removed 2 bases at V and 6 bases at J, with 8 bases between. Germline CDR1 and CDR2: MNHEY and SMNVEV (reference sequence). CDR3 residues: CASSLGASNSPLHF. The CDR3 DNA reads as TGTGCCAGCAGTTTAGGGGCATCTAATTCACCCCTCCACTTT.

The CDR3 loop reads CASSIATGTGYSPLHF. The DNA for the CDR3 is TGTGCCAGTAGTATCGCAACCGGGACAGGATATTCACCCCTCCACTTT. The chain couples TRBV19 to TRBJ1-6; 8 nucleotides match TRBD1. The ends lost 3 bases at V and 8 bases at J; junction bases unmatched: 9. This CDR3 is built from 16 residues. Germline CDR1 is LNHDA and CDR2 is SQIVND (reference sequence).

This clone appeared once. V is TRBV19 and J is TRBJ1-3, with D unclear. V was trimmed by 4 bases and J by 2 bases, leaving 9 bases between them. The CDR3 has 14 amino acids. Germline V gene lookup returns CDR1 LNHDA and CDR2 SQIVND (reference sequence). The CDR3 region has the DNA TGTGCCAGTAGTACTGGCGAGGCTGGAAACACCATATATTTT. It codes for CASSTGEAGNTIYF.

The V gene is TRBV21-1, the J gene TRBJ1-1; whether TRBD1, the table's D call, matches the DNA was not checked. TRBV21-1 represents a pseudogene. The CDR3 totals 18 residues. The CDR3 DNA sequence: TGTGCCAGCAGCTTCGTCCCCAAGGGGCGCTTCCGGAACACTGAAGCTTTCTTT. The encoded protein is CASSFVPKGRFRNTEAFF.

The V and J genes are TRBV6-5 and TRBJ1-1; D perhaps matches TRBD1 (5 bases). Germline loops: CDR1 MNHEY, CDR2 SVGAGI. The germline V and J ends were trimmed by 7 bases and 5 bases, with 17 bases remaining between them. The CDR3 is made up of 14 amino acids. CDR3 region: CASTKAGAGTEAFF. The CDR3 bases are TGTGCCAGCACCAAGGCTGGGGCCGGGACTGAAGCTTTCTTT.

The V call is TRBV7-9, the J call TRBJ2-7; 8 bases fit TRBD2. Unmatched junction bases numbered 11, after V lost 2 bases and J lost 2 bases. Germline CDR1 and CDR2: SEHNR and FQNEAQ (reference sequence). The CDR3 totals 17 residues. The CDR3, as DNA: TGTGCCAGCAGCTTACCTCCCTTGGGGCGGGGGGCCTACGAGCAGTACTTC. It specifies CASSLPPLGRGAYEQYF. Full variable domain (remainder filled in from reference TRBV7-9 and TRBJ2-7): DTGVSQNPRHKITKRGQNVTFRCDPISEHNRLYWYRQTLGQGPEFLTYFQNEAQLEKSRLLSDRFSAERPKGSFSTLEIQRTEQGDSAMYLCASSLPPLGRGAYEQYFGPGTRLTVT.

This clone was detected only once. V and J are TRBV30 and TRBJ2-2, with 8 bases aligning to TRBD2. Germline CDR1 and CDR2: GTSNPN and SVGIG (reference sequence). Unmatched junction bases numbered 1, after V lost 0 bases and J lost 4 bases. The CDR3 sequence is 14 residues long. CDR3 sequence (DNA): TGTGCCTGGAGTGTACGGGGGGGCACCGGGGAGCTGTTTTTT. The encoded protein is CAWSVRGGTGELFF.

V gene TRBV10-1 combines with J gene TRBJ2-7, with D perhaps TRBD1 (5 bases). The CDR3 runs 13 residues. Germline CDR1 is WNHNN and CDR2 is SYGVQD (reference sequence). Trimming left V 3 bases short and J 4 bases short, with 10 bases between. Written as DNA, the CDR3 is TGCGCCAGCAGTGACGGACCAGGGTACGAGCAGTACTTC. Its translation: CASSDGPGYEQYF.

The chain uses TRBV29-1 and TRBJ2-2; 10 nucleotides agree with TRBD2. This CDR3 comprises 13 residues. Trimming at V came to 5 bases and at J to 5 bases, leaving 2 bases not matched to a gene. Per germline, CDR1 SQVTM and CDR2 ANQGSEA. The CDR3 reads CSVISGRTGELFF. The CDR3, as DNA: TGCAGCGTTATTAGCGGGAGGACCGGGGAGCTGTTTTTT.

The J gene is TRBJ2-7, the V gene TRBV2; possibly TRBD1 for D (7 bases). The CDR3 consists of 13 residues. Germline CDR1 SNHLY, CDR2 FYNNEI. V was shortened by 6 bases and J by 1 base, with 10 bases between the two germline ends. The CDR3 DNA is TGTGCCAGCAGGCGGGACAGATCCTACGAGCAGTACTTC. This translates into CASRRDRSYEQYF.